This is a list of T cell receptor beta chains from one sample in a study of shared clonotypes between healthy human individuals. TCRdb keeps only in-frame clones here, not all; method: immunoSEQ multiplex PCR. The sample lists about 680,000 clones, roughly 70% seen once, with more than 1.5% in the top ten. The sequencing input was memory CD4+ T cells sorted from blood. The source of these receptors is a woman between 25 and 40 years old in good health. The CDR3 runs from the conserved cysteine through the conserved F or W. A D gene is named only where the DNA matches it firmly. The listing skips clone size in some rows; elsewhere it reads once, few, many or a size class.

V gene,D gene,J gene,clone size,CDR3 DNA,CDR3 protein
TRBV6-1,TRBD1,TRBJ2-7,-,TGTGCCACACGGACAGGGGGCTCCTACGAGCAGTACTTC,CATRTGGSYEQYF
TRBV7-6,-,TRBJ2-1,many,TGTGCCAGCAGCCAAACATCTAGCTCCTACAATGAGCAGTTCTTC,CASSQTSSSYNEQFF
TRBV2,-,TRBJ1-2,-,TGTGCCAGCAGTCCCAGATCCGGACAGATTAACTATGGCTACACCTTC,CASSPRSGQINYGYTF
TRBV11-2,TRBD2,TRBJ2-7,-,TGTGCCAGCAGCTTAGATCGGGCTAGCGGGAGGCTGAACGAGCAGTACTTC,CASSLDRASGRLNEQYF
TRBV7-8,-,TRBJ2-3,-,TGTGCCAGCAGCCTGATGGACACGGCCTCCCCAGATACGCAGTATTTT,CASSLMDTASPDTQYF
TRBV6-1,TRBD1,TRBJ2-7,-,TGTGCCAGCAGTGCCGACAGGGGGCTTTTCGAGCAGTACTTC,CASSADRGLFEQYF
TRBV6-1,TRBD1,TRBJ1-4,-,TGTGCCAGCAGTGGCAGTGGACAGGGGCGTGAAAAACTGTTTTTT,CASSGSGQGREKLFF
TRBV11-2,TRBD2,TRBJ2-7,-,TGTGCCAGCAGCTCCCGTCCGACTAGCGGGACCCCGACGATGTACGAGCAGTACTTC,CASSSRPTSGTPTMYEQYF
TRBV23-1,TRBD1,TRBJ2-7,-,TGCGCCAGCAGCCCCAGGGACAGGGAGGGGAGAAACTACGAGCAGTACTTC,CASSPRDREGRNYEQYF
TRBV18,TRBD1,TRBJ2-7,-,TGTGCCAGCTCGGCTAGGACAGGGGGCAACGAGCAGTACTTC,CASSARTGGNEQYF
TRBV6-1,-,TRBJ1-2,-,TGTGCCAGCAGTGAAGCCAGCCAGGAGTCTAGCATAACTTATGGCTACACCTTC,CASSEASQESSITYGYTF
TRBV29-1,-,TRBJ2-1,once,TGCAGCGTTGTTTACGGCCCGGAGCAGTTCTTC,CSVVYGPEQFF
TRBV28,-,TRBJ1-4,many,TGTGCCAGCAGTCGGACAACTAATGAAAAACTGTTTTTT,CASSRTTNEKLFF
TRBV19,TRBD1,TRBJ1-1,-,TGTGCCAGTAGTGAACAGGGACAGGAGAACACTGAAGCTTTCTTT,CASSEQGQENTEAFF
TRBV27,-,TRBJ2-3,-,TGTGCCAGCAGCCCGAGTCCCGCGGCACTTACGCAGTATTTT,CASSPSPAALTQYF
TRBV6-1,-,TRBJ1-2,-,TGTGCCAGCATGCCTTCAATATCCTATGGCTACACCTTC,CASMPSISYGYTF
TRBV29-1,-,TRBJ2-1,-,TGCAGCCTTGTCGGTTACAATGAGCAGTTCTTC,CSLVGYNEQFF
TRBV4-2,-,TRBJ2-1,-,TGTGCCAGCAGCCAAGACCAGCAGATCTCCTACAATGAGCAGTTCTTC,CASSQDQQISYNEQFF
TRBV5-1,-,TRBJ2-7,-,TGCGCCAGCACCCTGGCGGATGCGGCCTACGAGCAGTACTTC,CASTLADAAYEQYF
TRBV25-1,-,TRBJ2-5,-,TGTGCCAGCAGTGAAGCCTCTGGAGGGGGGGTGACCCAGTACTTC,CASSEASGGGVTQYF
TRBV10-3,-,TRBJ2-7,-,TGTGCCATCAGTGAGTCAAGGACGGGAGCCGAGCAGTACTTC,CAISESRTGAEQYF
TRBV10-2,-,TRBJ1-1,-,TGCGCCAGCAGTGCTTCTGGCAGGGACAACACTGAAGCTTTCTTT,CASSASGRDNTEAFF
TRBV7-2,TRBD1,TRBJ1-5,many,TGTGCCAGCAGCTTAACCGGGACAGGGGCAAATCAGCCCCAGCATTTT,CASSLTGTGANQPQHF
TRBV6-5,-,TRBJ1-5,-,TGTGCCAGCAGTTACTCCAGGGATACGCATTTT,CASSYSRDTHF
TRBV9,-,TRBJ1-1,-,TGTGCCAGCAGCGTAGAAGGGGCTCCTATGAACACTGAAGCTTTCTTT,CASSVEGAPMNTEAFF
TRBV2,-,TRBJ2-5,-,TGTGCCAGCAGTGAGATCGGGGGAGAGACCCAGTACTTC,CASSEIGGETQYF
TRBV18,TRBD1,TRBJ2-6,-,TGTGCCAGCTCACCGTCACAGGGGTCTGGGGCCAACGTCCTGACTTTC,CASSPSQGSGANVLTF
TRBV28,-,TRBJ2-1,-,TGTGCCAGCAGTTGGTACAGAGCCCCCGGGTTCTTC,CASSWYRAPGFF